Sequencing of this TCR beta chain was carried out in a study of T cells in Graves' hyperthyroidism and ophthalmopathy. Amplification targeted TCR beta CDR3 regions from RNA transcripts. RT-PCR in the first round (using the HTBI primer set) targeted the TCR CDR3. Using its own MiXCR run on the multiplex PCR reads, TCRdb lists one record per CDR3 protein. Of roughly 400,000 distinct CDR3 sequences listed, about 15% were seen once; the top ten hold about 30%. The source is a woman in her late teens or twenties with Graves' hyperthyroidism that later progressed to Graves' ophthalmopathy. The material sequenced was blood.

CDR3 region: CASSSRSGNEQYF. The CDR3 DNA is TGTGCCAGCAGCTCACGATCAGGAAACGAGCAGTACTTC. The chain joins TRBV5-5 to TRBJ2-7; D is unclear. Germline values: CDR1 SGHKS, CDR2 YYEKEE (reference sequence). This CDR3 region has 13 residues. V lost 3 bases to trimming and J lost 5 bases, with 12 bases between them.